Given below is one T cell receptor (beta chain) in context. It lacks a known antigen. No base quality information exists; no much larger clone differs at one position. The immunoSEQ Assay, a bias-controlled multiplex PCR, was used to amplify TCRbeta CDR3 regions from genomic DNA. On the study's bioinformatics: The number of nucleated cells in each sample was estimated by amplification of reference gene primers within the assay. To quantify the absolute abundance of each unique TCRbeta CDR3 rearrangement, sequence reads were collapsed and filtered. Productive Simpson clonality was computed per sample as the square root of Simpson's diversity index over productive rearrangements. Held by TCRdb, this immuneACCESS table contains in-frame sequences only and omits some clones. Under half of the omission traces to an unresolved V gene where checked; the cause of the rest is unknown. For V, J and clone size, that table is used; D and trimming come from the DNA. This sample comprises 350,000 to 450,000 clones, 75% to 90% of them detected only once. The top ten hold about 7% of the sample.

At one collaborating source in Seattle, patients were enrolled during active infection and were followed longitudinally through the course of disease. Collaborating institutions collected whole blood in K2EDTA tubes following their own protocols. For TCRbeta analysis, collaborator samples were shipped as frozen whole blood, as isolated PBMCs, or as DNA extracted from either sample type. These data come from a study of blood T cell repertoires in COVID-19 (dated by TCRdb to 2020 to 2021). The study in broad terms: Samples covering the acute and convalescent phases of COVID-19 were provided by collaborators in the United States, Italy and Spain. The material from the prospective study consisted of cDNA or gDNA derived from T cells, B-cell-depleted T cells, or PBMCs. Deeply sampled blood TCRbeta repertoires from subjects exposed to, actively infected with, or recovered from COVID-19 were included in the dataset. The repertoires were released in a freely available public database intended as a resource for research on the immune response to SARS-CoV-2. The samples were drawn from two sources: the first 160 participants of the ongoing ImmuneRACE study, and 1,000 to 1,500 subjects contributed by 6 global collaborators. Sample metadata almost always included a de-identified subject ID, COVID-19 status, age in years and sex. Where HLA class I and class II types were available, the types were taken from metadata supplied by the sample provider, not from assay-based typing. What the research found in general, with its limitations: Clinical and demographic metadata were provided uncurated, with the amount varying by source and participant.

The TCR was taken from a woman aged 55-69 years with COVID-19, enrolled during active disease. The sample taken for sequencing was peripheral blood.

The nucleotide sequence is TGTGCCAGCAGCCCGACTAGCGGGGGCAGGGGTGAGCAGTTCTTC. This gives the protein CASSPTSGGRGEQFF. The chain was built from TRBV7-3 and TRBJ2-1, with 12 bases aligning to TRBD2. The CDR3 sequence holds 15 residues, the cysteine and phenylalanine included. Only the CDR3 part of the read is kept: 45 bases, read in frame from the first base. From a lookup of the germline V gene, CDR1 and CDR2 are SGHTA and FQGTGA. V is cut back by 5 bases and J by 9 bases, with 8 bases in the junction unmatched. Here the CDR3 is joined to the reference TRBV7-3 and TRBJ2-1 genes, and the full variable domain is: GAGVSQTPSNKVTEKGKYVELRCDPISGHTALYWYRQSLGQGPEFLIYFQGTGAADDSGLPNDRFFAVRPEGSVSTLKIQRTERGDSAVYLCASSPTSGGRGEQFFGPGTRLTVL.